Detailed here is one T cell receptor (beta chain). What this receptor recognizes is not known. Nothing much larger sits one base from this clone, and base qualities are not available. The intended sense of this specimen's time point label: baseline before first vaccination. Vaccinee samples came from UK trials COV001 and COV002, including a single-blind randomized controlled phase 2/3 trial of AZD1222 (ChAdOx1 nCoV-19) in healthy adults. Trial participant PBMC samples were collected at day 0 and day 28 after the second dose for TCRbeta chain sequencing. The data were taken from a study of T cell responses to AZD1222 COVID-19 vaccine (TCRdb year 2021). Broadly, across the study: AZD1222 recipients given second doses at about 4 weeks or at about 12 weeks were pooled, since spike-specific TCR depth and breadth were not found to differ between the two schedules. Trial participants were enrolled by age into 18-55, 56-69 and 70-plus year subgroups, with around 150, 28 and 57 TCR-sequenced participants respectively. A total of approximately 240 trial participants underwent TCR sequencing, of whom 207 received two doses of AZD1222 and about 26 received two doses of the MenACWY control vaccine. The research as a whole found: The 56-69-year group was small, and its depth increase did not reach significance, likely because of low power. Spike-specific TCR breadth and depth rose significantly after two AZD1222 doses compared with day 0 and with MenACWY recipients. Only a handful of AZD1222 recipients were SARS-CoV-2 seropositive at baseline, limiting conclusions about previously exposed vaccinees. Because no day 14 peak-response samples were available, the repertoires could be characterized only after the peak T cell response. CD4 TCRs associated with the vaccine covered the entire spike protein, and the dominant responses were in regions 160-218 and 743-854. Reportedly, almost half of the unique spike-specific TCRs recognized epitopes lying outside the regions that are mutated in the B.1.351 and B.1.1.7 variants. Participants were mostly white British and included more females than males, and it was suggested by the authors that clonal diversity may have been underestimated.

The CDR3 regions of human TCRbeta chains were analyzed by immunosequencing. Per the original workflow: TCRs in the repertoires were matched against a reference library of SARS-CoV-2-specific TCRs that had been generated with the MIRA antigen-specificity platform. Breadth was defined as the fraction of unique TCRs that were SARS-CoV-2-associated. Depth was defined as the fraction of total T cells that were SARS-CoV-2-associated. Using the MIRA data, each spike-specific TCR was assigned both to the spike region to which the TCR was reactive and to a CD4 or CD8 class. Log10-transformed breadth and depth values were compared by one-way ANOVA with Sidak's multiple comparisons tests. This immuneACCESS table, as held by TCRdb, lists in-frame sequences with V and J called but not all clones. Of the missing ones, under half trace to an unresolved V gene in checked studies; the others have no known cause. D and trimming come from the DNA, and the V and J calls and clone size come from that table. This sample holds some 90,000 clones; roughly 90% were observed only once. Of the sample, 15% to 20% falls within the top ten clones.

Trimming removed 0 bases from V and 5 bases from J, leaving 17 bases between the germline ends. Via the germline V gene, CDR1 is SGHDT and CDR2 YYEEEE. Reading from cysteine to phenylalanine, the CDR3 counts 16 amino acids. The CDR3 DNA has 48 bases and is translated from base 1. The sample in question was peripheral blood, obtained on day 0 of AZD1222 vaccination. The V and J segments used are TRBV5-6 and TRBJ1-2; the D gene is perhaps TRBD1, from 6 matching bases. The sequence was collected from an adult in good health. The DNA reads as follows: TGTGCCAGCAGCTTGGTTCAGGCCAAAGGGGGTTATGGCTACACCTTC. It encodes CASSLVQAKGGYGYTF.